This T cell receptor (beta chain) was observed in a study of regulatory T cells in long-lasting Graves disease. The V and J ends lost 6 bases and 4 bases respectively, with 16 bases between them. The CDR3 length is 14 residues. CDR1 and CDR2 (germline): MNHEY, SVGEGT. Time point here: persistent/refractory GD, antithyroid drugs over 5 years with positive TRAb. Making the TCR library involved RNA that had been extracted from PBMCs. Many counts were recorded for this clonotype. For TCR beta, libraries came from iRepertoire HTBI primers and Arm-PCR of CDR3 regions. TCRdb passed the multiplex PCR reads through MiXCR, listing each CDR3 protein once. The sample has roughly 450,000 distinct CDR3 sequences, roughly a quarter seen once.

This sequence joins TRBV6-2 or TRBV6-3 and TRBJ2-7; no clear D gene. The sequence derives from a female donor with Graves disease. Source: peripheral blood mononuclear cells (PBMCs), taken when the disease was refractory, from a patient treated with antithyroid drugs. The CDR3 DNA is TGTGCCAGCAGACCCCAAATGGGGTTGTACGAGCAGTACTTC. It yields the protein CASRPQMGLYEQYF.